The sequence of this T cell receptor (beta chain) was determined in a study of blood T cell repertoires in COVID-19. Study context: COVID-19 samples from acute and convalescent phases originated in the United States, Italy and Spain.

CDR1 SGHKS and CDR2 YYEKEE come from the germline V gene (reference sequence). This CDR3 is built from 15 residues. Losses at the gene ends were 2 bases for V and 2 bases for J; bases not matched to a gene: 4. Method: immunoSEQ multiplex PCR; TCRdb's copy keeps in-frame clones and lacks some. This repertoire shows roughly 200,000 clones, 88% found once; its top ten account for around 1.5%. The chain has TRBV5-5 and TRBJ2-1; TRBD1 matches at 7 bases. Sequences were obtained from peripheral blood. This sequence originates from a man between 18 and 29 years old with active or convalescent COVID-19. The CDR3 DNA sequence: TGTGCCAGCAGCTTCCGGGACAGCGCCTACAATGAGCAGTTCTTC. Its translation is CASSFRDSAYNEQFF.